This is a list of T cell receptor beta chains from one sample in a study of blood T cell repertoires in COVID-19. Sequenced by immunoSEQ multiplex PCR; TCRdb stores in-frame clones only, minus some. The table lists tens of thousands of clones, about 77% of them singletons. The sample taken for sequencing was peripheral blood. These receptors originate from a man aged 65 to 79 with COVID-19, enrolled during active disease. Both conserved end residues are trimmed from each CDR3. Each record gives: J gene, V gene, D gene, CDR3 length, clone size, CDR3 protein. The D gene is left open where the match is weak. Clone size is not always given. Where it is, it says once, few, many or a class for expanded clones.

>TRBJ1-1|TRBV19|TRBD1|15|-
ASSIEGARSMNTEAF
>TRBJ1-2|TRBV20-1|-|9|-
SARVDNGYT
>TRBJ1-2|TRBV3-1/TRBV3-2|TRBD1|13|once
ASSQGSGGWYGYT
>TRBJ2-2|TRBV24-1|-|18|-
ATSDWDSPLRASGTGELF
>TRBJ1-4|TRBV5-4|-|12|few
ASSPQGTNEKLF
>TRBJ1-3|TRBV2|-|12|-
ASFGGTSGNTIY
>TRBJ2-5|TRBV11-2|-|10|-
ASSSGKETQY
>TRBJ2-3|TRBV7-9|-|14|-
ASSRDGGGSTDTQY
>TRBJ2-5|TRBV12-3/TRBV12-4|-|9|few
ASSLGWPQY
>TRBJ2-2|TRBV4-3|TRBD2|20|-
ASSQDTGTRISTTRLTGELF
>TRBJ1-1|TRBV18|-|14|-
ASSPTRTAPNTEAF
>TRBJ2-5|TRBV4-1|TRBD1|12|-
ASRQTGSQETQY
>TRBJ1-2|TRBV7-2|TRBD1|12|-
ASRDRGGGYGYT
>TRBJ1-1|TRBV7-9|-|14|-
ASSSFRGGVNTEAF
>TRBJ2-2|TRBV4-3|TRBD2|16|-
ASSQEGRTSGWVGELF
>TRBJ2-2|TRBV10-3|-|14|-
AISQKLGSNTGELF
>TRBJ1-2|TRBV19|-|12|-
ASSLLQGGHGYT
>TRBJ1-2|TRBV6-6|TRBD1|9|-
ASRDRDGYT
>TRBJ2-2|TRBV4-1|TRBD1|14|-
ASSQTGTGSSGELF
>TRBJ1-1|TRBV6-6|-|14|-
ASSRSAGRVDTEAF
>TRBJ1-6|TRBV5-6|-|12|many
ASSLESGLSPLH
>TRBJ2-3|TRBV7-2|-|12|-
ASSSTPGVDTQY
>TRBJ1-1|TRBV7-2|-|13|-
ASRGGVAGSTEAF
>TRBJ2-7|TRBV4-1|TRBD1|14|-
ASSQDWDRGLYEQY
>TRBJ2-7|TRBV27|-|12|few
ASRQLSDRYEQY
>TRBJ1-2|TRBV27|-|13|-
ASSPRQNNFYGYT
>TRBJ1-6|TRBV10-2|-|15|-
ASSYGHSSSYNSPLH
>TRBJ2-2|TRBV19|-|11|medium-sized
ASTYGTGGELF
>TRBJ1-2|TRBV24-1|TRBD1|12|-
ATSAIDREAGYT
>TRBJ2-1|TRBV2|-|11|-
ASRGSSYNEQF
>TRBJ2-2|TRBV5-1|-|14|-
ASSRTLQGAAGELF
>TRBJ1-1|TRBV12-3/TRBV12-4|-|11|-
ASTPFQGAEAF
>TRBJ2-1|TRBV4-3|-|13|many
ASSLTIEGPHEQF
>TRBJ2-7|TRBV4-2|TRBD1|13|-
ASSPGQDYSYEQY
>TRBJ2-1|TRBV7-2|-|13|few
ASSLDRQALGEQF
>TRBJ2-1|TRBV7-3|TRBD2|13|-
ASSLKAGGQNEQF
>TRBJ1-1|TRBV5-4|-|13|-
ASSLEGGRGTEAF
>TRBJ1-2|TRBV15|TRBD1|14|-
ATSRDADRDYYGYT
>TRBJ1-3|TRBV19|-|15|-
ASRPGRVQGSGNTIY
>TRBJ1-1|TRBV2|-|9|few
ASILTGEAF
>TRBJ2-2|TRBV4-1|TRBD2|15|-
ASSPGGGTSGTGELF
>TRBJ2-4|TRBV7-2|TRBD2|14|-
ASSLGLRGIGNIQY
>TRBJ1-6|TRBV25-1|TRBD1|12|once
ASRGQGPLSPLH
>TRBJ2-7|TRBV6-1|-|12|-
ASSESYRFHEQY
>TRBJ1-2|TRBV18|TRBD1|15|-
ASSPPPTTGGWGGYT
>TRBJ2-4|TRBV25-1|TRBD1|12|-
ASSVQGAKNIQY
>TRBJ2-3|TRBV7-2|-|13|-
ASSLASGGTDTQY
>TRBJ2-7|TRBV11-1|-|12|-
ASSLESGSYEQY
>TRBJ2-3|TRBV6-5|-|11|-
ASSPTRTDTQY
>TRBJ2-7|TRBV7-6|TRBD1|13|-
ASSLADRGAYEQY
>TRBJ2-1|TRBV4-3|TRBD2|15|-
ASSQEVGSGSRGEQF
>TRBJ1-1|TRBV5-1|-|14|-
ASSLYGGLGGAEAF
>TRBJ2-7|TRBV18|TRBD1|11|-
ASSLITGDEQY